Shown below are 13 T cell receptor beta chains from a single sample sequenced in a study of blood T cell repertoires in COVID-19. TCRdb's table, derived via immunoSEQ multiplex PCR, lists solely in-frame clones and lacks some. The sample yields 60,000 to 85,000 clones, around 74% seen once. Sequenced material: peripheral blood. The receptors were gathered from a man aged 65 to 79 with acute or convalescent COVID-19.

The genes are TRBV29-1 and TRBJ2-7; 10 bases fit TRBD2. After removal of 6 bases from V and 2 bases from J, the junction contained 7 bases not matched to a gene. This CDR3 is built from 14 residues. Germline CDR1 is SQVTM and CDR2 is ANQGSEA. The CDR3 sequence: CSVLGLAATYEQYF. Here the CDR3 DNA reads TGCAGCGTCCTCGGACTAGCGGCAACCTACGAGCAGTACTTC.

The sample holds a few counts of this clone. The chain employs TRBV25-1 and TRBJ1-1; possibly TRBD1 for D (6 bases). The germline V gene encodes CDR1 MGHDK and CDR2 SYGVNS. CDR3 size: 14 residues. V was pared by 8 bases and J by 0 bases, with 13 bases between. Written as DNA, the CDR3 is TGTGCCAGCCTCCCGACAGGTTTGAACACTGAAGCTTTCTTT. Its translation is CASLPTGLNTEAFF. The full variable domain, rest sourced from reference TRBV25-1 and TRBJ1-1, is EADIYQTPRYLVIGTGKKITLECSQTMGHDKMYWYQQDPGMELHLIHYSYGVNSTEKGDLSSESTVSRIRTEHFPLTLESARPSHTSQYLCASLPTGLNTEAFFGQGTRLTVV.

The chain joins TRBV27 to TRBJ2-1, with 7 bases that match TRBD1. The CDR3 is 13 amino acids. Germline-derived CDR1 and CDR2 are MNHEY and SMNVEV (reference sequence). J gave up 7 bases and V 6 bases, and 6 bases lay outside the gene matches. The CDR3 is CASRPLQGNEQFF. The CDR3, as DNA: TGTGCCAGCAGACCCTTACAGGGGAATGAGCAGTTCTTC.

V gene TRBV15 combines with J gene TRBJ1-2; D may be TRBD1 (5 bases). V gave up 3 bases and J gave up 2 bases, with 10 bases separating them. Germline CDR1 reads LNHNV; CDR2 reads YYDKDF (reference sequence). The CDR3 is made up of 14 amino acids. The CDR3: CATSSETANYGYTF. In nucleotides, the CDR3 is TGTGCCACCAGCAGTGAGACAGCGAACTATGGCTACACCTTC.

This sequence joins TRBV6-5 and TRBJ2-7, with 11 bases that match TRBD2. This CDR3 is 14 amino acids long. Germline values: CDR1 MNHEY, CDR2 SVGAGI. Trimming cost V 10 bases and J 2 bases; bases outside gene matches: 7. This CDR3 reads CATSTSGTPYEQYF. The CDR3 bases are TGTGCCACCTCGACTAGCGGGACCCCCTACGAGCAGTACTTC.

This rearrangement joins TRBV5-1 to TRBJ1-1, with D possibly being TRBD1 (5 bases). CDR1 SGHRS and CDR2 YFSETQ come from the germline V gene. This CDR3 comprises 14 residues. The V end was cut by 0 bases, the J end by 4 bases, with 10 bases between. The CDR3, as DNA: TGCGCCAGCAGCTTGGTCAGGGAAAGCACTGAAGCTTTCTTT. Protein product: CASSLVRESTEAFF. Combining the CDR3 with reference TRBV5-1 and TRBJ1-1 gives the whole variable domain KAGVTQTPRYLIKTRGQQVTLSCSPISGHRSVSWYQQTPGQGLQFLFEYFSETQRNKGNFPGRFSGRQFSNSRSEMNVSTLELGDSALYLCASSLVRESTEAFFGQGTRLTVV.

The chain's CDR3 is CASSYSPGAGELFF. In DNA, the CDR3 is TGTGCCAGCAGTTACTCTCCAGGGGCCGGGGAGCTGTTTTTT. The V and J genes are TRBV6-5 and TRBJ2-2, with D possibly being TRBD1 (6 bases). V was shortened by 0 bases and J by 6 bases, with 8 bases between the two germline ends. CDR1 and CDR2 from the germline V gene are MNHEY and SVGAGI. The CDR3 totals 14 residues.

The chain is built from TRBV4-3 and TRBJ1-1; maybe TRBD1 (6 bases). Per germline, CDR1 LGHNA and CDR2 YSLEER. This CDR3 region has 20 residues. Deletions cut 4 bases from V and 0 bases from J, with 27 bases between. The CDR3 DNA follows: TGCGCCAGCAGCCCCAAATGGAGGAGACAGGCGGGCCCTATGAACACTGAAGCTTTCTTT. Translating gives CASSPKWRRQAGPMNTEAFF.

The chain employs TRBV6-6 and TRBJ1-1; tentatively, D is TRBD1 (5 bases). In germline, CDR1 is MNHNY, CDR2 SVGAGI (reference sequence). This CDR3 is 14 amino acids long. Trimming took off 4 bases at V and 2 bases at J, with 11 bases between the two ends. CDR3 in DNA: TGTGCCAGCAGTTCAGACAGAAAAAACACTGAAGCTTTCTTT. Its translation: CASSSDRKNTEAFF.

The table lists this clone with a few counts. The genes are TRBV19 and TRBJ1-2, with 7 bases lining up with TRBD1. Germline CDR1 is LNHDA and CDR2 is SQIVND (reference sequence). This CDR3 spans 13 amino acids. After removal of 4 bases from V and 8 bases from J, the junction contained 7 bases not matched to a gene. In DNA form, the CDR3 reads TGTGCCAGTAGTACTACCCGACAGGGCGGCTACACCTTC. This encodes CASSTTRQGGYTF.

The J gene is TRBJ2-7, the V gene TRBV25-1; D may be TRBD1 (5 bases). CDR3 length: 13 amino acids. V gave up 4 bases and J gave up 6 bases, with 13 bases separating them. CDR1 MGHDK and CDR2 SYGVNS come from the germline V gene. The CDR3 reads CASSAQGFSEQYF. The CDR3 DNA follows: TGTGCCAGCAGTGCGCAGGGTTTCTCCGAGCAGTACTTC.

The sample holds one count of this clone. The chain has TRBV19 and TRBJ1-4, with D perhaps TRBD1 (5 bases). The CDR3 totals 15 residues. The germline CDR1 and CDR2 sequences are LNHDA and SQIVND (reference sequence). Trimming took off 7 bases at V and 0 bases at J, with 12 bases between the two ends. The CDR3 loop is CASKETETTNEKLFF. The CDR3 DNA reads TGTGCCAGTAAAGAGACAGAGACAACTAATGAAAAACTGTTTTTT.

This chain links TRBV5-1 with TRBJ1-1; maybe TRBD1 (6 bases). Trimming removed 2 bases at V and 0 bases at J, with 8 bases between. The CDR3 contains 14 residues. In germline, CDR1 is SGHRS, CDR2 YFSETQ. DNA of the CDR3: TGCGCCAGCAGCTTACAGGGCATGAACACTGAAGCTTTCTTT. Translation: CASSLQGMNTEAFF. The full variable domain, in which reference TRBV5-1 and TRBJ1-1 provide the parts outside the CDR3, is KAGVTQTPRYLIKTRGQQVTLSCSPISGHRSVSWYQQTPGQGLQFLFEYFSETQRNKGNFPGRFSGRQFSNSRSEMNVSTLELGDSALYLCASSLQGMNTEAFFGQGTRLTVV.